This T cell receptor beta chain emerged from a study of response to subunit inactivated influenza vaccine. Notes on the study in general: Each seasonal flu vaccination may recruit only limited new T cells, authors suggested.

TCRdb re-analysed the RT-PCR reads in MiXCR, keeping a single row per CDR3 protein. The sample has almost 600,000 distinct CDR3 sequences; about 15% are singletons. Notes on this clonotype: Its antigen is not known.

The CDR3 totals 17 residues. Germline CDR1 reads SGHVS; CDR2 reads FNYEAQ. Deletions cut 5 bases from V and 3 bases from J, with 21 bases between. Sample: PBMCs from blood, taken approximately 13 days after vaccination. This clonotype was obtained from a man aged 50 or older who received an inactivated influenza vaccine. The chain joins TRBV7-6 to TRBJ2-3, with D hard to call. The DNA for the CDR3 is TGTGCCAGCAGCAAACAACCGGGTGCGACTCGAACAGATACGCAGTATTTT. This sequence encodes CASSKQPGATRTDTQYF. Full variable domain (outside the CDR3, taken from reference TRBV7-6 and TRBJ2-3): GAGVSQSPRYKVTKRGQDVALRCDPISGHVSLYWYRQALGQGPEFLTYFNYEAQQDKSGLPNDRFSAERPEGSISTLTIQRTEQRDSAMYRCASSKQPGATRTDTQYFGPGTRLTVL.